The 25 T cell receptor beta chains below come from one sample, sequenced in a study of cytomegalovirus exposure and HLA in healthy donors. Amplification used 60 Vbeta primers and 13 Jbeta primers. Assay used: immunoSEQ multiplex PCR; TCRdb lists only in-frame clones, some missing. Here the sample spans about 160,000 clones, 75% to 90% being singletons. The source material was PBMCs. These receptors all stem from a woman aged 18-29 years in good health and CMV-seronegative.

This clone was seen a few times. This chain connects TRBV7-9 to TRBJ1-1; 7 positions agree with TRBD1. The CDR3 has 17 amino acids. The germline CDR1 and CDR2 sequences are SEHNR and FQNEAQ (reference sequence). With 1 base clipped from V and 5 bases from J, the junction kept 13 bases outside the gene matches. The CDR3 DNA follows: TGTGCCAGCAGCTTAGTCGGGAGACAGGGAAGGGGGACTGAAGCTTTCTTT. Its translation: CASSLVGRQGRGTEAFF.

The chain links TRBV4-1 to TRBJ2-1; 10 bases fit TRBD2. The CDR3 contains 16 residues. V dropped 1 base and J dropped 5; count of bases not matched to a gene: 5. Germline V gene lookup returns CDR1 MGHRA and CDR2 YSYEKL. CDR3 sequence (DNA): TGCGCCAGCAGCCAAGGAGGACTAGCGGACGACAATGAGCAGTTCTTC. Its protein product is CASSQGGLADDNEQFF.

The chain uses TRBV7-9 and TRBJ1-4; no clear D gene. CDR1 is SEHNR, CDR2 FQNEAQ, per germline (reference sequence). With 6 bases removed from V and 1 base from J, the gap between germline ends came to 12 bases. The CDR3 covers 15 residues. CDR3 in DNA: TGTGCCAGCAGTTACACCGTTGGAACTAATGAAAAACTGTTTTTT. Its translation is CASSYTVGTNEKLFF.

This chain uses TRBV12-5 with TRBJ2-2, with 10 nucleotides matching TRBD1. The ends lost 7 bases at V and 7 bases at J; junction bases unmatched: 6. CDR1 LGHNT and CDR2 FRNRAP come from the germline V gene. The CDR3 is 14 residues long. The CDR3 DNA sequence: TGTGCTAGTGCCGACAGGGGGCCTGGCGGGGAGCTGTTTTTT. Its protein is CASADRGPGGELFF.

The chain joins TRBV5-1 to TRBJ2-7; 11 nucleotides line up with TRBD2. Trimming removed 5 bases from V and 4 bases from J; junction bases left unmatched: 2. The CDR3 extends over 13 amino acids. Germline assignment: CDR1 SGHRS and CDR2 YFSETQ. CDR3 coding DNA: TGCGCCAGCAGACTAGCGGGAGTATACGAGCAGTACTTC. The encoded protein is CASRLAGVYEQYF.

This clone came up a few times. The V and J genes are TRBV25-1 and TRBJ2-1, with TRBD1 matching 7 bases. CDR1 is MGHDK and CDR2 is SYGVNS in the germline V gene. The ends lost 3 bases at V and 6 bases at J; junction bases unmatched: 17. The length of the CDR3 is 18 residues. The CDR3 protein is CASSDRQGSQFVVNEQFF. For the CDR3, the DNA is TGTGCCAGCAGTGACCGACAGGGTTCCCAATTCGTCGTCAATGAGCAGTTCTTC.

The CDR3: CASSAKTGGKTDTQYF. DNA of the CDR3: TGTGCCAGCAGCGCCAAGACAGGGGGCAAGACAGATACGCAGTATTTT. The genes are TRBV5-4 and TRBJ2-3, with 10 bases fitting TRBD1. This CDR3 spans 16 amino acids. The germline V gene encodes CDR1 SGHNT and CDR2 YYREEE (reference sequence). Unmatched junction bases numbered 8, after V lost 4 bases and J lost 3 bases.

CDR3 DNA: TGTGCCATCAGTCAGGGGCCCCCGAGTTTCTCGATGATAGATACGCAGTATTTT. Protein sequence: CAISQGPPSFSMIDTQYF. The V call is TRBV10-3, the J call TRBJ2-3, with D maybe TRBD1 (6 bases). The CDR3 is 18 amino acids. Germline CDR1 reads ENHRY; CDR2 reads SYGVKD. With 5 bases removed from V and 5 bases from J, the gap between germline ends came to 26 bases.

This chain connects TRBV6-5 to TRBJ2-1; TRBD2 matches 11 bases. In germline, CDR1 is MNHEY, CDR2 SVGAGI. There are 14 residues in the CDR3. The ends lost 6 bases at V and 4 bases at J; junction bases unmatched: 2. CDR3 nucleotide sequence: TGTGCCAGCAGGAGACTAGCGGGATACAATGAGCAGTTCTTC. As protein: CASRRLAGYNEQFF.

V usage is TRBV6-1 and J usage is TRBJ1-4; D not certain. CDR1 and CDR2 from the germline V gene are MNHNS and SASEGT. Trimming removed 6 bases at V and 8 bases at J, with 13 bases between. CDR3 length: 13 amino acids. CDR3 DNA sequence: TGTGCCAGCAGGAGGGCCGGGGAGGAAAAACTGTTTTTT. It specifies CASRRAGEEKLFF.

This chain joins TRBV5-6 and TRBJ2-4; D is possibly TRBD1 (6 bases). The CDR3 length is 14 residues. The germline gives CDR1 SGHDT, CDR2 YYEEEE. V lost 2 bases, J lost 0 bases, and 6 bases lay in between. CDR3 in amino acids: CASSLQGAKNIQYF. DNA of the CDR3: TGTGCCAGCAGCTTACAGGGAGCCAAAAACATTCAGTACTTC.

The chain combines TRBV5-6 with TRBJ2-7; D is possibly TRBD2 (5 bases). CDR1 is SGHDT, CDR2 YYEEEE, per germline. V lost 3 bases to trimming and J lost 0 bases, with 10 bases between them. This CDR3 contains 14 residues. CDR3 DNA sequence: TGTGCCAGCAGCTCCTCGGGGAGCTCCTACGAGCAGTACTTC. Its translation is CASSSSGSSYEQYF. Filled out from reference TRBV5-6 and TRBJ2-7, the complete variable domain reads DAGVTQSPTHLIKTRGQQVTLRCSPKSGHDTVSWYQQALGQGPQFIFQYYEEEERQRGNFPDRFSGHQFPNYSSELNVNALLLGDSALYLCASSSSGSSYEQYFGPGTRLTVT.

The chain joins TRBV7-3 to TRBJ2-3, with TRBD2 matching over 8 bases. Germline values: CDR1 SGHTA, CDR2 FQGTGA. The CDR3 runs 18 residues. The V and J ends lost 0 bases and 6 bases, in that order; junction bases with no gene match: 14. CDR3 nucleotide sequence: TGTGCCAGCAGCTTAACGAGCGGGGGAGGGGGTAGGACGGATACGCAGTATTTT. Translated, it gives CASSLTSGGGGRTDTQYF.

J is TRBJ1-2 and V is TRBV28, with 8 nucleotides matching TRBD1. Losses at the gene ends were 0 bases for V and 2 bases for J; bases not matched to a gene: 14. Germline CDR1 reads MDHEN; CDR2 reads SYDVKM. The CDR3 length is 19 residues. CDR3 residues: CASSLWRLAGGASNYGYTF. The CDR3 DNA sequence: TGTGCCAGCAGTTTATGGAGGTTGGCAGGGGGCGCGTCAAACTATGGCTACACCTTC.

The V call is TRBV7-2, the J call TRBJ2-1; tentatively, D is TRBD2 (7 bases). Germline V gene lookup returns CDR1 SGHTA and CDR2 FQGNSA. V lost 8 bases and J 7 bases, leaving 18 bases between the germline ends. CDR3 length: 14 residues. The CDR3 nucleotides read TGTGCCAGCCATAAGGGGGGGGCGCCTAATGAGCAGTTCTTC. As protein: CASHKGGAPNEQFF. The complete variable domain, with remaining parts taken from reference TRBV7-2 and TRBJ2-1, reads GAGVSQSPSNKVTEKGKDVELRCDPISGHTALYWYRQSLGQGLEFLIYFQGNSAPDKSGLPSDRFSAERTGGSVSTLTIQRTQQEDSAVYLCASHKGGAPNEQFFGPGTRLTVL.

The chain links TRBV6-5 to TRBJ1-2; D gene ambiguous. V was shortened by 6 bases and J by 6 bases, with 17 bases between the two germline ends. Germline V gene lookup returns CDR1 MNHEY and CDR2 SVGAGI. The CDR3 spans 14 residues. The CDR3 DNA reads TGTGCCAGCAGCCGTACTCGAGCCCTAGATGGCTACACCTTC. It yields the protein CASSRTRALDGYTF.

The CDR3 loop reads CASSSFFRDSHKEKLFF. The DNA for the CDR3 is TGTGCCAGCAGTTCTTTCTTCCGGGACAGTCACAAGGAAAAACTGTTTTTT. This chain uses TRBV28 with TRBJ1-4; 7 bases fit TRBD1. CDR1 and CDR2 (germline): MDHEN, SYDVKM. The J segment lost 8 bases and the V segment lost 4 bases, leaving 16 bases of the junction unmatched. The CDR3 length is 17 residues.

This clone was found a few times. The chain is built from TRBV18 and TRBJ1-5; no clear D. V lost 6 bases and J 0 bases, leaving 12 bases between the germline ends. Germline CDR1 and CDR2: KGHSH and LQKENI. This CDR3 has 15 amino acids. CDR3 in DNA: TGTGCCAGCTCTCTCGACGGGATTAGCAATCAGCCCCAGCATTTT. It codes for CASSLDGISNQPQHF.

The gene calls are TRBV9 and TRBJ2-3; the match to TRBD1 covers 7 bases. V shed 5 bases, J shed 0 bases, and the junction held 6 bases outside the gene matches. Germline loops: CDR1 SGDLS, CDR2 YYNGEE. The CDR3 sequence is 15 residues long. CDR3: CASSDTGDSTDTQYF. CDR3 bases: TGTGCCAGCAGTGATACAGGGGACAGCACAGATACGCAGTATTTT.

V is TRBV11-2 and J is TRBJ1-5; D gene unclear. This CDR3 has 15 amino acids. The V gene's germline CDR1 is SGHAT and CDR2 FQNNGV. Trimming took off 0 bases at V and 1 base at J, with 7 bases between the two ends. The CDR3 nucleotides are TGTGCCAGCAGCTTAGATTGGGCAAGCAATCAGCCCCAGCATTTT. It specifies CASSLDWASNQPQHF.

The V and J genes are TRBV6-6 and TRBJ1-3; tentative D call: TRBD1 (5 bases). The ends were cut back, 7 bases at V and 4 bases at J, with 14 bases in the middle. The CDR3 length is 14 residues. Germline CDR1 is MNHNY and CDR2 is SVGAGI (reference sequence). The CDR3 nucleotides are TGTGCCAGCACGGGCTCAGGGATAGGAAACACCATATATTTT. Residues: CASTGSGIGNTIYF.

This chain connects TRBV5-1 to TRBJ2-3; 7 bases fit TRBD1. This CDR3 is 16 amino acids long. The germline gives CDR1 SGHRS, CDR2 YFSETQ. V trimming: 3 bases; J trimming: 0 bases; junction bases outside the gene matches: 7. The CDR3 region has the DNA TGCGCCAGCAGCTCCACCGGGACAGTTAGCACAGATACGCAGTATTTT. Translation: CASSSTGTVSTDTQYF.

The chain employs TRBV6-1 and TRBJ2-7, with TRBD2 matching 9 bases. From germline, CDR1 is MNHNS and CDR2 SASEGT. V shed 0 bases, J shed 2 bases, and the junction held 11 bases outside the gene matches. The CDR3 sequence is 18 residues long. The CDR3 spells CASSEAPQAGGLTYEQYF. In DNA form, the CDR3 reads TGTGCCAGCAGTGAAGCCCCCCAGGCGGGGGGGTTGACCTACGAGCAGTACTTC.

The rearrangement links TRBV6-6 to TRBJ1-6; the match to TRBD1 covers 7 bases. This CDR3 region has 14 residues. CDR1 and CDR2 from the germline V gene are MNHNY and SVGAGI (reference sequence). The V and J ends lost 5 bases and 6 bases, in that order; junction bases with no gene match: 4. The CDR3 DNA reads TGTGCCAGCAGTCCGGACAGGCTTAATTCACCCCTCCACTTT. As protein: CASSPDRLNSPLHF.

The chain couples TRBV6-5 to TRBJ2-5, with 12 bases matching TRBD1. Per germline, CDR1 MNHEY and CDR2 SVGAGI. The CDR3 spans 16 residues. V was pared by 2 bases and J by 4 bases, with 5 bases of the junction left unmatched. CDR3: CASSYGTGGLGETQYF. CDR3 bases: TGTGCCAGCAGTTACGGGACAGGGGGCTTAGGAGAGACCCAGTACTTC.